This is a list of T cell receptor beta chains from one sample in a study of shared clonotypes between healthy human individuals. Assay used: immunoSEQ multiplex PCR; TCRdb lists only in-frame clones, some missing. The table has a few million clones, about 94% seen once; the top ten hold roughly 0.13%. The sample was naive CD4+ T cells sorted from blood. Receptors were obtained from a young man in good health. Both conserved end residues are part of each CDR3. D genes are given only for firm matches. Clone size appears in some rows only: once, few, many, or a class for an expanded clone.

>.|TRBV7-9|TRBJ1-4|.
CASSPRGFSTEKLFF
TGTGCCAGCAGCCCGCGGGGTTTTTCTACGGAAAAACTGTTTTTT
>.|TRBV7-9|TRBJ2-7|TRBD1
CASSLRTGGSYEQYF
TGTGCCAGCAGCTTACGGACAGGGGGCTCCTACGAGCAGTACTTC
>.|TRBV28|TRBJ1-4|.
CASSSSGGERFNEKLFF
TGTGCCAGCAGTTCATCTGGGGGGGAGAGGTTTAATGAAAAACTGTTTTTT
>.|TRBV5-4|TRBJ2-3|.
CASSLPLAYPDTQYF
TGTGCCAGCAGCTTGCCACTAGCTTATCCAGATACGCAGTATTTT
>.|TRBV19|TRBJ1-6|TRBD1
CASSMGRGHSPLHF
TGTGCCAGTAGTATGGGCAGGGGGCATTCACCCCTCCACTTT
>once|TRBV6-1|TRBJ2-5|TRBD2
CASQLALQETQYF
TGTGCCAGCCAACTAGCGTTGCAAGAGACCCAGTACTTC
>.|TRBV6-1|TRBJ2-7|TRBD2
CASSESTSGSYEQYF
TGTGCCAGCAGTGAAAGTACTAGCGGATCCTACGAGCAGTACTTC
>.|TRBV13|TRBJ2-2|.
CASSLGRVVNTGELFF
TGTGCCAGCAGCTTAGGCAGGGTCGTGAACACCGGGGAGCTGTTTTTT
>.|TRBV25-1|TRBJ2-4|.
CASSEGVVAKNIQYF
TGTGCCAGCAGTGAAGGAGTCGTAGCCAAAAACATTCAGTACTTC
>.|TRBV7-6|TRBJ2-1|.
CASSSITGYYNEQFF
TGTGCCAGCAGCTCTATAACGGGGTACTACAATGAGCAGTTCTTC
>.|TRBV5-4|TRBJ2-2|.
CASSLTGSTYTGELFF
TGTGCCAGCAGCTTGACTGGCTCAACGTACACCGGGGAGCTGTTTTTT
>.|TRBV25-1|TRBJ2-5|TRBD2
CASSDLLAGGQYF
TGTGCCAGCAGTGACCTACTAGCGGGGGGGCAGTACTTC
>.|TRBV7-8|TRBJ2-2|TRBD1
CASSWGQGPNTGELFF
TGTGCCAGCAGCTGGGGACAGGGACCGAACACCGGGGAGCTGTTTTTT
>.|TRBV7-2|TRBJ2-5|.
CASSRVGTQYF
TGTGCCAGCAGCCGAGTTGGGACCCAGTACTTC
>.|TRBV25-1|TRBJ2-1|.
CASSESTPAVYNEQFF
TGTGCCAGCAGTGAGTCGACACCGGCGGTCTACAATGAGCAGTTCTTC
>.|TRBV18|TRBJ1-6|TRBD1
CASSPVGQGDSPLHF
TGTGCCAGCTCACCGGTGGGACAGGGAGATTCACCCCTCCACTTT
>.|TRBV2|TRBJ2-7|.
CASSVFRGYEQYF
TGTGCCAGCAGTGTATTCAGGGGTTACGAGCAGTACTTC
>.|TRBV4-3|TRBJ1-1|.
CASSQDLGGMNTEAFF
TGCGCCAGCAGCCAAGATTTGGGGGGCATGAACACTGAAGCTTTCTTT
>.|TRBV6-5|TRBJ1-2|.
CASSQGLYGYTF
TGTGCCAGCAGTCAGGGACTCTATGGCTACACCTTC
>.|TRBV29-1|TRBJ1-1|.
CSSRGWGTEAFF
TGCAGCTCCCGCGGGTGGGGCACTGAAGCTTTCTTT
>.|TRBV9|TRBJ2-2|.
CASSVDPPALAVNTGELFF
TGTGCCAGCAGCGTAGACCCCCCAGCGCTGGCCGTGAACACCGGGGAGCTGTTTTTT
>.|TRBV7-2|TRBJ1-2|.
CASSFPGIAAYGYTF
TGTGCCAGCAGCTTTCCAGGAATCGCGGCCTATGGCTACACCTTC